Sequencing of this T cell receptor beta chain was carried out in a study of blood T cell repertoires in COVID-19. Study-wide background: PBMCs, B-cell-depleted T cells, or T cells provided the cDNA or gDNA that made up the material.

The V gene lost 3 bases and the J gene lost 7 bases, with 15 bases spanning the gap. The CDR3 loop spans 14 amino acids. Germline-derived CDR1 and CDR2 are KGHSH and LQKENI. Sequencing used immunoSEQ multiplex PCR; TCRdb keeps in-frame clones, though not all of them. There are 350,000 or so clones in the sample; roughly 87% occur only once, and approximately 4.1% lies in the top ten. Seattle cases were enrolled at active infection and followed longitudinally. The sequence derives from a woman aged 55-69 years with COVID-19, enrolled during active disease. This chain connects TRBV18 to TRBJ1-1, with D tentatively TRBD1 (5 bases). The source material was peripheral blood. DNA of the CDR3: TGTGCCAGCTCACCCCGGGAGGGGCTGATTGAAGCTTTCTTT. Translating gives CASSPREGLIEAFF.